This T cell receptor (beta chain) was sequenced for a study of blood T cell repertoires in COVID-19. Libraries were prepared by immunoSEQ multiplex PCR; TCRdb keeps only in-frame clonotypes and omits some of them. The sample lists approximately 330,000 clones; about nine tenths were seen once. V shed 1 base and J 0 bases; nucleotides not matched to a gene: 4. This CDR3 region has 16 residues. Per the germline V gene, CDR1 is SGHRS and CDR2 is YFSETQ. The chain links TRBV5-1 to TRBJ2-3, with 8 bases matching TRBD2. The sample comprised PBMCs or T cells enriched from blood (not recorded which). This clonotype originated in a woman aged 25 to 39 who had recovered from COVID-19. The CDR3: CASSLLLAGSTDTQYF. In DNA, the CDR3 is TGCGCCAGCAGCTTGTTATTAGCGGGGAGCACAGATACGCAGTATTTT.